A selection of T cell receptor beta chains follows, all from one sample in a study of T cell responses to AZD1222 COVID-19 vaccine. Sequencing used immunoSEQ multiplex PCR; TCRdb keeps in-frame clones, though not all of them. Counted here are tens of thousands of clones, about nine tenths occurring once; the ten biggest clones make up 25%. Material: peripheral blood, obtained 28 days after the second AZD1222 dose. The receptors here all came from an adult who received the AZD1222 COVID-19 vaccine. The CDR3 runs from the conserved cysteine through the conserved F or W. Fields, in order: D gene, J gene, V gene, CDR3 protein. D genes are given only for firm matches.

NA,TRBJ1-2,TRBV3-1/TRBV3-2,CASSQDPGTGYTF
TRBD1,TRBJ2-1,TRBV19,CASSRDRGHNEQFF
NA,TRBJ1-1,TRBV7-2,CASSLAAGEAEAFF
NA,TRBJ1-1,TRBV7-2,CASSLGRGGFF
TRBD1,TRBJ2-3,TRBV7-3,CASSLKGQGTTDTQYF
NA,TRBJ1-1,TRBV6-5,CASSYSNFRSEAFF
NA,TRBJ2-5,TRBV10-3,CAISEQVGGETQYF
TRBD1,TRBJ1-1,TRBV28,CASNMGQGIFGAFF
NA,TRBJ2-5,TRBV6-5,CASSYSGVGGRETQYF
NA,TRBJ2-3,TRBV27,CASSDLRTQYF
TRBD1,TRBJ1-2,TRBV12-3/TRBV12-4,CASSSDRGYGYTF
TRBD1,TRBJ1-3,TRBV5-4,CASSRIPGQGNSGNTIYF
NA,TRBJ1-2,TRBV14,CASSQDGVRRATNYGYTF
TRBD1,TRBJ1-5,TRBV5-1,CASSPSGTGFEQPQHF
NA,TRBJ1-2,TRBV1,CTSSQKGYGYTF
NA,TRBJ2-3,TRBV18,CASSPPTTTDTQYF
NA,TRBJ1-4,TRBV15,CATSSSRNLYRTTNEKLFF
NA,TRBJ1-5,TRBV5-6,CASSLGGDQPQHF
TRBD2,TRBJ2-7,TRBV7-2,CASSLSGTSGSNEQYF
NA,TRBJ2-6,TRBV5-1,CASSLGLDTDYYSSGANVLTF
TRBD2,TRBJ2-1,TRBV6-5,CASTYWTSGSSEQFF
NA,TRBJ2-2,TRBV2,CASIGDGELFF
NA,TRBJ2-7,TRBV6-5,CASSYSWGTYEQYF